These 21 T cell receptor beta chains came from one sample sequenced in a study of cytomegalovirus exposure and HLA in healthy donors. The PCR employed 60 Vbeta primers together with 13 Jbeta primers. TCRdb's table, derived via immunoSEQ multiplex PCR, lists solely in-frame clones and lacks some. The table includes over 75,000 clones, 65% to 80% detected once. What was sequenced was PBMCs. These receptors all come from a man aged 40-50 years in good health and CMV-seropositive.

V usage is TRBV5-1 and J usage is TRBJ2-2; TRBD1 agrees at 11 bases. Germline-derived CDR1 and CDR2 are SGHRS and YFSETQ. V was pared by 4 bases and J by 6 bases, with 5 bases of the junction left unmatched. CDR3 length: 15 amino acids. CDR3 sequence reads: CASSPTGQGAGELFF. The DNA for the CDR3 is TGCGCCAGCAGCCCGACGGGACAGGGGGCCGGGGAGCTGTTTTTT.

This clone has a handful of counts. The chain uses TRBV5-6 and TRBJ1-2; D not resolved. CDR1 and CDR2 (germline): SGHDT, YYEEEE. This CDR3 contains 14 residues. V dropped 4 bases and J dropped 4 bases, with 14 bases sitting between them. The CDR3 bases are TGTGCCAGCAGCCCACGGGGATCGGGCTATGGCTACACCTTC. Translated, it gives CASSPRGSGYGYTF.

V is TRBV7-2 and J is TRBJ1-2; TRBD1 matches at 9 bases. Germline V CDR1 and CDR2: SGHTA, FQGNSA. The CDR3 loop spans 16 amino acids. V lost 5 bases to trimming and J lost 1 base; unmatched junction nucleotides: 8. The CDR3 here is CASSIQGAVHNYGYTF. The CDR3 bases are TGTGCCAGCAGCATACAGGGGGCGGTTCATAACTATGGCTACACCTTC.

The chain is built from TRBV18 and TRBJ1-1; D gene unclear. The CDR3 runs 13 residues. V lost 2 bases and J 0 bases, leaving 4 bases between the germline ends. Germline V CDR1 and CDR2: KGHSH, LQKENI. The CDR3 coding sequence is TGTGCCAGCTCACCAACACTGAACACTGAAGCTTTCTTT. This codes for CASSPTLNTEAFF.

This rearrangement joins TRBV5-1 to TRBJ2-5, with a tentative D call TRBD2 (6 bases). Deletions cut 4 bases from V and 5 bases from J, with 12 bases between. This CDR3 region has 13 residues. Per germline, CDR1 SGHRS and CDR2 YFSETQ. The DNA for the CDR3 is TGCGCCAGCAGCCCCGGGAGCAAGGAGACCCAGTACTTC. Translating gives CASSPGSKETQYF.

The chain combines TRBV7-2 with TRBJ2-7; 10 bases are a match to TRBD2. The V gene's germline CDR1 is SGHTA and CDR2 FQGNSA. The CDR3 contains 13 residues. V gave up 4 bases and J gave up 6 bases; unmatched junction bases: 3. The CDR3 reads CASSSGLALEQYF. The CDR3 nucleotides read TGTGCCAGCAGCTCGGGACTAGCGCTCGAGCAGTACTTC.

This clone was counted a few times. The chain uses TRBV18 and TRBJ1-1; D is unresolved. V was pared by 0 bases and J by 3 bases, with 11 bases between. Per germline, CDR1 KGHSH and CDR2 LQKENI. This CDR3 has 15 residues. This CDR3 reads CASSPPSGWDTEAFF. The CDR3 DNA follows: TGTGCCAGCTCACCACCGTCGGGGTGGGACACTGAAGCTTTCTTT. The full variable domain, completed using reference TRBV18 and TRBJ1-1, is NAGVMQNPRHLVRRRGQEARLRCSPMKGHSHVYWYRQLPEEGLKFMVYLQKENIIDESGMPKERFSAEFPKEGPSILRIQQVVRGDSAAYFCASSPPSGWDTEAFFGQGTRLTVV.

The chain carries TRBV5-4 and TRBJ2-7, with TRBD2 identical over 10 bases. V gave up 4 bases and J gave up 3 bases; unmatched junction bases: 7. Germline CDR1 reads SGHNT; CDR2 reads YYREEE (reference sequence). The CDR3 covers 15 residues. The CDR3 here is CASSTPSGSDYEQYF. CDR3 nucleotides: TGTGCCAGCAGCACTCCTAGCGGGAGCGACTACGAGCAGTACTTC.

This chain joins TRBV6-6 and TRBJ1-3; D may be TRBD1 (5 bases). Trimming took 4 bases from V and 6 from J, leaving 13 bases between them. This CDR3 spans 14 amino acids. Germline lookup yields CDR1 MNHNY and CDR2 SVGAGI (reference sequence). CDR3 sequence reads: CASSWSDTANTIYF. DNA for the CDR3: TGTGCCAGCAGTTGGTCGGACACTGCAAACACCATATATTTT.

V usage is TRBV9 and J usage is TRBJ1-1; TRBD1 matches at 7 bases. Trimming at V came to 3 bases and at J to 0 bases, leaving 5 bases not matched to a gene. CDR1 SGDLS and CDR2 YYNGEE come from the germline V gene. CDR3 length: 15 amino acids. The CDR3 protein is CASSEGGRLNTEAFF. CDR3 DNA sequence: TGTGCCAGCAGCGAAGGGGGCCGGTTGAACACTGAAGCTTTCTTT.

The chain combines TRBV6-5 with TRBJ1-2; TRBD1 agrees at 8 bases. Germline loops: CDR1 MNHEY, CDR2 SVGAGI. Trimming removed 11 bases from V and 8 bases from J; junction bases left unmatched: 16. The CDR3 length is 14 residues. The CDR3 region is CAAAPGRGLGGYTF. In DNA, the CDR3 is TGTGCCGCAGCTCCAGGCAGGGGGCTTGGGGGCTACACCTTC.

The rearrangement joins TRBV5-4 to TRBJ2-3; the match to TRBD2 covers 9 bases. The V gene end was trimmed by 5 bases and the J gene end by 5 bases; junction bases not matched to a gene: 9. This CDR3 comprises 15 residues. Germline-derived CDR1 and CDR2 are SGHNT and YYREEE (reference sequence). The CDR3 loop reads CASSLTSGSGDTQYF. The CDR3 DNA reads TGTGCCAGCAGTCTAACTAGCGGGTCCGGAGATACGCAGTATTTT. Full variable domain (rest looked up from reference TRBV5-4 and TRBJ2-3): ETGVTQSPTHLIKTRGQQVTLRCSSQSGHNTVSWYQQALGQGPQFIFQYYREEENGRGNFPPRFSGLQFPNYSSELNVNALELDDSALYLCASSLTSGSGDTQYFGPGTRLTVL.

The CDR3 protein is CASSWSEGELFF. CDR3 sequence (DNA): TGCGCCAGCAGCTGGAGTGAGGGGGAGCTGTTTTTT. J is TRBJ2-2 and V is TRBV5-1, with no clear D. Looked up from germline, CDR1 is SGHRS and CDR2 is YFSETQ. V was pared by 3 bases and J by 8 bases, with 8 bases between. The CDR3 is made up of 12 amino acids.

The chain uses TRBV28 and TRBJ2-1; 8 bases agree with TRBD2. This CDR3 is 17 amino acids long. The J segment lost 6 bases and the V segment lost 7 bases, leaving 17 bases of the junction unmatched. Per germline, CDR1 MDHEN and CDR2 SYDVKM. CDR3 DNA sequence: TGTGCCAGCACTCTTCGCCTAGCGGGCCTTAGGGGCAATGAGCAGTTCTTC. Residues: CASTLRLAGLRGNEQFF.

This clone was picked up a small number of times. The J gene is TRBJ2-7, the V gene TRBV10-3; 7 bases match TRBD2. V shed 0 bases, J shed 9 bases, and the junction held 5 bases outside the gene matches. Germline V gene lookup returns CDR1 ENHRY and CDR2 SYGVKD. CDR3 length: 13 residues. This chain's CDR3 is CAISESGGRAQYF. The CDR3 region has the DNA TGTGCCATCAGTGAGTCCGGAGGGAGGGCGCAGTACTTC.

CDR3 protein: CASSLRTGGFNEQFF. The CDR3 nucleotides read TGTGCCAGCAGTCTCCGGACAGGGGGCTTCAATGAGCAGTTCTTC. This chain connects TRBV27 to TRBJ2-1, with 11 positions matching TRBD1. V shed 5 bases and J 6 bases; nucleotides not matched to a gene: 6. Germline V gives CDR1 MNHEY, CDR2 SMNVEV (reference sequence). This CDR3 has 15 amino acids.

The J gene is TRBJ2-2, the V gene TRBV10-1; D gene ambiguous. The CDR3 is made up of 11 amino acids. V gave up 5 bases and J gave up 5 bases, with 3 bases separating them. Germline CDR1 reads WNHNN; CDR2 reads SYGVQD (reference sequence). The chain's CDR3 is CASSRTGELFF. The CDR3 DNA follows: TGCGCCAGCAGTCGGACCGGGGAGCTGTTTTTT.

This CDR3 is CASSRGTVQETQYF. As DNA, the CDR3 is TGTGCCAGCAGCCGAGGGACAGTTCAAGAGACCCAGTACTTC. The chain combines TRBV2 with TRBJ2-5; TRBD1 aligns across 7 bases. Germline CDR1 SNHLY, CDR2 FYNNEI. After removal of 6 bases from V and 2 bases from J, the junction contained 6 bases not matched to a gene. This CDR3 spans 14 amino acids.

This clone showed up just a few times. V gene TRBV9 combines with J gene TRBJ2-7; perhaps TRBD1 as D (6 bases). The CDR3 length is 13 residues. Germline V gene data show CDR1 as SGDLS and CDR2 as YYNGEE. Deletions cut 0 bases from V and 4 bases from J, with 8 bases between. The CDR3 loop is CASSVADSYEQYF. CDR3 DNA: TGTGCCAGCAGCGTAGCGGACAGTTACGAGCAGTACTTC.

The CDR3 coding sequence is TGTGCCAGCTCCCCTGATACGGCTGAAGCTTTCTTT. Translating gives CASSPDTAEAFF. V and J are TRBV18 and TRBJ1-1; no definite D call. This CDR3 comprises 12 residues. Germline CDR1 and CDR2: KGHSH and LQKENI. Trimming cost V 6 bases and J 6 bases, with 11 bases left between them.

In this sample, this clone turned up a few times. The J gene is TRBJ1-2, the V gene TRBV6-1; 8 positions agree with TRBD1. The length of the CDR3 is 14 residues. V dropped 4 bases and J dropped 8; count of bases not matched to a gene: 9. The V gene's germline CDR1 is MNHNS and CDR2 SASEGT. The CDR3 region is CASSASDRVRGYTF. CDR3 sequence (DNA): TGTGCCAGCAGTGCTTCGGACAGGGTTCGAGGCTACACCTTC.